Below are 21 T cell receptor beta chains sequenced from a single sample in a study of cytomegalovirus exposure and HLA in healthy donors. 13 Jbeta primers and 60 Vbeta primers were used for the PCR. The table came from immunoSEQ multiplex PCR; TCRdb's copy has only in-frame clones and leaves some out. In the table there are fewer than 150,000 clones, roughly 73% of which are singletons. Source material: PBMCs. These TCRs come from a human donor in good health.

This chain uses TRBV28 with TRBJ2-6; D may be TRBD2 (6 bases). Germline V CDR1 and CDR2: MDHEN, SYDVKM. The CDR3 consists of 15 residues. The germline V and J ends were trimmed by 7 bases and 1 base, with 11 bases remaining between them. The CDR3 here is CASMVAGSGANVLTF. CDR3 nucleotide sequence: TGTGCCAGCATGGTCGCGGGGTCTGGGGCCAACGTCCTGACTTTC.

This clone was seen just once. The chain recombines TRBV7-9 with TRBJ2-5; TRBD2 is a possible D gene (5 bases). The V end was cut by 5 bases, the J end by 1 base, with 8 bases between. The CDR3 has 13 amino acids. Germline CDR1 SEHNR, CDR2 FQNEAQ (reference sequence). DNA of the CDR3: TGTGCCAGCAGCCTACTAGTCCAAGAGACCCAGTACTTC. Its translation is CASSLLVQETQYF.

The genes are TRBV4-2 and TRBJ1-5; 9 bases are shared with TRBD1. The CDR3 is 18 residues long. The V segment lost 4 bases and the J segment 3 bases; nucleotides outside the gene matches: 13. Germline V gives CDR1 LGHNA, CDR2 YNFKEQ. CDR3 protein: CASSRGDGQGSYNQPQHF. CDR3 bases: TGTGCCAGCAGCCGGGGGGACGGACAGGGGTCTTACAATCAGCCCCAGCATTTT.

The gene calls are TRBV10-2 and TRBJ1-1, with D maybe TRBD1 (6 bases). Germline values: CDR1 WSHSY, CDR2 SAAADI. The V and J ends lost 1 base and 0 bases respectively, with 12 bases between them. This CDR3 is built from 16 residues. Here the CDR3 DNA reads TGCGCCAGCAGTGAGTTTGGGGGCCGGATGAACACTGAAGCTTTCTTT. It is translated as CASSEFGGRMNTEAFF.

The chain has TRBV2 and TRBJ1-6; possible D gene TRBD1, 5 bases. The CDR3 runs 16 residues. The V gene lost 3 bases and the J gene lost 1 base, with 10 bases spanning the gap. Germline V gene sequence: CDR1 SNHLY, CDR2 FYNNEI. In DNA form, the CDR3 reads TGTGCCAGCAGTGACGTTGGGGCTTCCTATAATTCACCCCTCCACTTT. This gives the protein CASSDVGASYNSPLHF. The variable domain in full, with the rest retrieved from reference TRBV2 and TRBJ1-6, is EPEVTQTPSHQVTQMGQEVILRCVPISNHLYFYWYRQILGQKVEFLVSFYNNEISEKSEIFDDQFSVERPDGSNFTLKIRSTKLEDSAMYFCASSDVGASYNSPLHFGNGTRLTVT.

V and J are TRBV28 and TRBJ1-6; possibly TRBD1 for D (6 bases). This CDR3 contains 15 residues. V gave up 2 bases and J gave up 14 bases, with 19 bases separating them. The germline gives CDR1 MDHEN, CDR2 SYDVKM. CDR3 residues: CASSLRGAGGWTLHF. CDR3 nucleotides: TGTGCCAGCAGTTTACGGGGGGCTGGGGGTTGGACCCTCCACTTT.

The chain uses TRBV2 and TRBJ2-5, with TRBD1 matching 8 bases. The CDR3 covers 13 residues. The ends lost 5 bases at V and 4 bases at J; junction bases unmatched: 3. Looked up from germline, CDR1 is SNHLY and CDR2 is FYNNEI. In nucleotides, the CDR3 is TGTGCCAGCAGTACCAGGGGGCCAGAGACCCAGTACTTC. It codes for CASSTRGPETQYF.

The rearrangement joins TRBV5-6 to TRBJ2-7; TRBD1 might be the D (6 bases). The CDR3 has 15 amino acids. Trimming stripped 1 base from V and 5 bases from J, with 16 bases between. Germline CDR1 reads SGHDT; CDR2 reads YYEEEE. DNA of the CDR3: TGTGCCAGCAGCTTGTCAGGGGCTAATTTAAACGAGCAGTACTTC. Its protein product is CASSLSGANLNEQYF.

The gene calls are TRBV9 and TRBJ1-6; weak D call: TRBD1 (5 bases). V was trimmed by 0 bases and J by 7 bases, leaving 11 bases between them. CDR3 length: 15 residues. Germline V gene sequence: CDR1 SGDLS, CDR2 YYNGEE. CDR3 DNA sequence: TGTGCCAGCAGCGTAGAGGCAGGGTCGAATTCACCCCTCCACTTT. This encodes CASSVEAGSNSPLHF. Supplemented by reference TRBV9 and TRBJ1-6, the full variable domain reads DSGVTQTPKHLITATGQRVTLRCSPRSGDLSVYWYQQSLDQGLQFLIQYYNGEERAKGNILERFSAQQFPDLHSELNLSSLELGDSALYFCASSVEAGSNSPLHFGNGTRLTVT.

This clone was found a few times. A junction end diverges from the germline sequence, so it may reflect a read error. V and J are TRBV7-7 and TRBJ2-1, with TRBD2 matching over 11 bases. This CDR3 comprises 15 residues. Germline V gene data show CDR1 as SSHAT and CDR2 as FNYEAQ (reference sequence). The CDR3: CASSTLAGGGNEQFF. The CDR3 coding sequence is TGTGCTAGCAGTACTCTAGCGGGAGGCGGCAATGAGCAGTTCTTC.

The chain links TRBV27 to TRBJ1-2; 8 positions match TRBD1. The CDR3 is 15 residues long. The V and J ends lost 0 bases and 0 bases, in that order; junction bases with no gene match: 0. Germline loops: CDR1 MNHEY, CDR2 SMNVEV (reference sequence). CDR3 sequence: CASSLSQGANYGYTF. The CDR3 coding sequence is TGTGCCAGCAGTTTATCACAGGGGGCTAACTATGGCTACACCTTC.

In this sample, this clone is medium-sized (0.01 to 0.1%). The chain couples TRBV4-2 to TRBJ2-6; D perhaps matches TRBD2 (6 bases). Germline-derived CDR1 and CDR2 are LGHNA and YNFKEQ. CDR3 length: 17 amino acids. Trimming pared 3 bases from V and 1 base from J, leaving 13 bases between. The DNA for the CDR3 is TGTGCCAGCAGCCATTTGGGGGGATCGTCTGGGGCCAACGTCCTGACTTTC. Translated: CASSHLGGSSGANVLTF.

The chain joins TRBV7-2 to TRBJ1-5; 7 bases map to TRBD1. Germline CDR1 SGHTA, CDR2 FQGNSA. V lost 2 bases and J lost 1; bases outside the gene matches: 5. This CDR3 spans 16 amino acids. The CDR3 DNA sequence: TGTGCCAGCAGCTTAAGGACAGGTCGGAGCAATCAGCCCCAGCATTTT. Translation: CASSLRTGRSNQPQHF.

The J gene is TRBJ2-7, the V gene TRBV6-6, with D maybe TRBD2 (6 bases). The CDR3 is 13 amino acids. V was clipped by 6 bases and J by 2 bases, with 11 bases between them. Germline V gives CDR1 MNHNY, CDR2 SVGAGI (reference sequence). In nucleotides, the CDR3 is TGTGCCAGCAGCCTTAGCGGAGCCTACGAGCAGTACTTC. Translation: CASSLSGAYEQYF.

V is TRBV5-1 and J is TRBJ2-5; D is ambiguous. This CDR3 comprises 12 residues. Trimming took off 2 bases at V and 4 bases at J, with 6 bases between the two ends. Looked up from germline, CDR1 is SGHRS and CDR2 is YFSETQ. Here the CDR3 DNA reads TGCGCCAGCAGCTTTTCATCAGAGACCCAGTACTTC. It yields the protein CASSFSSETQYF.

In nucleotides, the CDR3 is TGTGCCAGCAACCCCGAGGGGGTTGGGGGCTACACCTTC. Amino acids: CASNPEGVGGYTF. The gene calls are TRBV6-6 and TRBJ1-2; D is perhaps TRBD1 (6 bases). Trimming removed 7 bases from V and 8 bases from J, with 17 bases in between. The germline V gene has CDR1 MNHNY and CDR2 SVGAGI (reference sequence). This CDR3 has 13 residues.

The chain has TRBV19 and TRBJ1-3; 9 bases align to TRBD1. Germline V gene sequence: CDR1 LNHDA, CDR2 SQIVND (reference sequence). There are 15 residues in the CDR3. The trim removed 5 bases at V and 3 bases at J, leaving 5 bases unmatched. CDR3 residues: CASSLQGANGNTIYF. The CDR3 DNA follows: TGTGCCAGTAGTCTACAGGGGGCGAATGGAAACACCATATATTTT.

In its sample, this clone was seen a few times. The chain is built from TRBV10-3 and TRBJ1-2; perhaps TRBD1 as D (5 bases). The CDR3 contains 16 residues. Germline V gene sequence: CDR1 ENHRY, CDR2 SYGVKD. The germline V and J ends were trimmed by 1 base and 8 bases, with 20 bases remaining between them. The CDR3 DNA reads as TGTGCCATCAGTGAGTTTCAGGAACTAAATACAGGAGGCTACACCTTC. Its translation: CAISEFQELNTGGYTF.

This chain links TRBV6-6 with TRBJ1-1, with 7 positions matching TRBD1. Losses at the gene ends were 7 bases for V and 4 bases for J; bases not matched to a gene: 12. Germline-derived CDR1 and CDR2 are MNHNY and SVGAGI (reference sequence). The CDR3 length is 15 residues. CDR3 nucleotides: TGTGCCAGCACTCAGCGAGGGGGCGGTGGCACTGAAGCTTTCTTT. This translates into CASTQRGGGGTEAFF.

CDR3 coding DNA: TGTGCCAGCAGCCCCACACGGGGACAGTCCAATGAGCAGTTCTTC. As protein: CASSPTRGQSNEQFF. The chain recombines TRBV6-1 with TRBJ2-1, with 7 bases aligning to TRBD1. Germline V lookup: CDR1 MNHNS, CDR2 SASEGT. After removal of 6 bases from V and 6 bases from J, the junction contained 11 bases not matched to a gene. The CDR3 loop spans 15 amino acids.

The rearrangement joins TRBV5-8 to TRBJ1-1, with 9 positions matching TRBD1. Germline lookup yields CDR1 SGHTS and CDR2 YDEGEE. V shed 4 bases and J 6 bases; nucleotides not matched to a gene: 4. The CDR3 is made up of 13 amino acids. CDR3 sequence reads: CASSLDRGSEAFF. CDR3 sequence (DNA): TGTGCCAGCAGCCTCGACAGGGGGTCTGAAGCTTTCTTT.